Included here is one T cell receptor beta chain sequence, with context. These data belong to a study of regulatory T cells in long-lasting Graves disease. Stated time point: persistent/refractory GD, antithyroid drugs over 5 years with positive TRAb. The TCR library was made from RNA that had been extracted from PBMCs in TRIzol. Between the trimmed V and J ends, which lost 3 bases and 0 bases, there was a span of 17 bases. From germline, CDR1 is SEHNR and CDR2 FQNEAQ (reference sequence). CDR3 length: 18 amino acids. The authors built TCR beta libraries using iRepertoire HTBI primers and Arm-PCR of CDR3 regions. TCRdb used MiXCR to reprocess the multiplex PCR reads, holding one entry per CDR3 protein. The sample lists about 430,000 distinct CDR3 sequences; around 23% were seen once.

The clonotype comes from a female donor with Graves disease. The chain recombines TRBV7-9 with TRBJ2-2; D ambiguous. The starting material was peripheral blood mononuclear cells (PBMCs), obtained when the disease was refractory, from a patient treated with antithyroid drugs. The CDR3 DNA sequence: TGTGCCAGCAGCTTTGGAATTAGGACCCGAACGAACACCGGGGAGCTGTTTTTT. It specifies CASSFGIRTRTNTGELFF.